This T cell receptor (beta chain) was obtained from a study of memory CD4+ T cells and cytomegalovirus serostatus (dated by TCRdb to the late 2010s). About the full investigation: The cohort included around 33 healthy adults from Belgium, of whom 9 were CMV seropositive and 24 were CMV seronegative. To replicate a published TCR-based CMV serostatus classifier, the researchers sequenced the CD4+ memory TCRbeta repertoires of a Belgian cohort whose cytomegalovirus serostatus was known.

A FACSAria II was used to sort memory CD4+ T cells, defined as single viable CD3+CD4+CD8-CD45RO+ cells. CMV serostatus was assessed using a Roche Elecsys assay, by which serum IgG against CMV pp150, pp28, p38 and p52 was detected. After the samples were thawed, total CD4+ T cells were enriched through positive selection using CD4 magnetic microbeads. Samples originated from another study that specifically interrogated the CD4+ T cell memory repertoire. Peripheral blood mononuclear cells were isolated and cryopreserved according to standard operating procedures, and serum was kept at -80 degrees C. Staining used CD3-PerCP (BW264/56), CD4-APC (RPA-T4), CD45RO-PE (UCHT1) and CD8-Pacific Orange (3B5) antibodies, with Sytox blue excluding non-viable cells. Genomic DNA was extracted from sorted cells with the Quick-DNA Microprep Kit. Amplification of TCRbeta DNA was done with the immunoSEQ hsTCRbeta kit, following the protocol from the manufacturer. An Illumina MiSeq instrument was used to sequence the TCRbeta libraries. The paper's processing steps were these. Following removal of out-of-frame sequences, around 2,300,000 distinct TCRbeta sequences were retained, with an average of approximately 64,000 per individual. Two values were used to score each individual: the count of about 160 previously reported CMV-associated TCRbeta sequences and the total count of productive distinct TCRbeta sequences. A beta-binomial model was reimplemented in Python, and scikit-learn random forests with default parameters were trained on data from the US cohort. Classifier performance on the Belgian cohort was summarized as median AUC with percentile confidence intervals over 10,000 bootstrap iterations. TCRdb obtained this table from immuneACCESS and retained in-frame rearrangements with V and J assigned. These tables miss some clones; where compared with another copy, unresolved V genes account for less than half of the shortfall, and the remainder is unexplained. V, J and clone size are those of that table, while D and trimming were read from the DNA. Across this sample there are approximately 45,000 clones, with about 79% seen only once. Jointly, the top ten make up 1% to 1.3% of the sample.

Findings and caveats that apply to the study as a whole: Only CD4+CD45RO+ memory cells were sequenced, in contrast to the original study, in which naive and memory CD4+ and CD8+ populations were covered. Among the 164 previously reported CMV-associated TCRbeta sequences, some 67 showed up in the CD4+ memory repertoires, with each one found in between one and five individuals. Results were interpreted as suggesting that the CMV-associated TCR signature is largely present in the CD4+ memory repertoire. For predicting CMV serostatus, the median bootstrapped AUC was roughly 0.95 using the original framework and about 0.89 using a US-trained random forest. The original-framework classifier achieved a median bootstrapped AUC of approximately 0.95 with a 95% CI of 0.76-1.00 on the Belgian cohort.

On this clone: What antigen it recognizes has not been identified. No base-level quality is on record; no much larger clone is a single base apart.

Deletion took 7 bases off V and 5 bases off J, with a span of 14 bases between the germline ends. CDR3 length: 13 amino acids, cysteine to phenylalanine. Only CDR3 DNA remains: 39 bases, in frame from the first base. The germline V gene specifies KGHSH as CDR1 and LQKENI as CDR2. Material for sequencing was memory CD4+ T cells from blood. The receptor comes from an adult in good health and CMV-seronegative. The rearranged chain carries TRBV18 and TRBJ1-2; tentative D gene TRBD1, with 5 bases matching. The sequenced DNA is TGTGCCAGCTATGCCGACAGCAATTATGGCTACACCTTC. It translates to CASYADSNYGYTF.